What follows are 3 T cell receptor beta chains derived from one specimen sequenced in a study of T cell repertoires in cytomegalovirus infection. TCRdb reprocessed the reads with MiXCR, giving one entry per CDR3 protein. Of about 740,000 distinct CDR3 sequences in the sample, under 40% were seen once. The sample consisted of PBMCs. The receptors originated from a human donor in good health (CMV status not recorded). Some clones in this sample may be carry-over from other donors' samples.

V is TRBV28 and J is TRBJ2-1; TRBD2 matches 11 bases. After removal of 3 bases from V and 8 bases from J, the junction contained 9 bases not matched to a gene. The CDR3 totals 16 residues. Germline V lookup: CDR1 MDHEN, CDR2 SYDVKM. Here the CDR3 DNA reads TGTGCCAGCAGTTTTGGTGAGACTAGCGGGATCTATGAGCAGTTCTTC. Residues: CASSFGETSGIYEQFF.

This clonotype was seen more than once but under ten times. This chain uses TRBV6-6 with TRBJ1-5, with D hard to call. This CDR3 is 16 amino acids long. V was shortened by 0 bases and J by 4 bases, with 13 bases between the two germline ends. Germline-derived CDR1 and CDR2 are MNHNY and SVGAGI (reference sequence). The CDR3 DNA is TGTGCCAGCAGTTACTCGATTGGGAAAAGGAATCAGCCCCAGCATTTT. Translation gives CASSYSIGKRNQPQHF.

This chain joins TRBV19 and TRBJ2-2; 14 bases align to TRBD2. The germline CDR1 and CDR2 sequences are LNHDA and SQIVND (reference sequence). This CDR3 is 16 amino acids long. The J segment lost 3 bases and the V segment lost 5 bases, leaving 2 bases of the junction unmatched. CDR3 sequence: CASSPGLAGDTGELFF. The CDR3 bases are TGTGCCAGTAGTCCGGGACTAGCGGGGGACACCGGGGAGCTGTTTTTT. The variable domain in full, with the rest retrieved from reference TRBV19 and TRBJ2-2, is DGGITQSPKYLFRKEGQNVTLSCEQNLNHDAMYWYRQDPGQGLRLIYYSQIVNDFQKGDIAEGYSVSREKKESFPLTVTSAQKNPTAFYLCASSPGLAGDTGELFFGEGSRLTVL.